This TCR beta chain emerged from a study of T cell clonality in common variable immunodeficiency. The CDR3 has 16 residues. CDR1 SGHVS and CDR2 FQNEAQ come from the germline V gene. Between the trimmed V and J ends, which lost 1 base and 4 bases, there was a span of 16 bases. The protocol was immunoSEQ multiplex PCR, while the TCRdb copy is restricted to in-frame clones and leaves out a portion. The sample was found to contain fewer than 55,000 clones, and every one recurs. This clone has ten or more counts. Antigen: not known. The DNA ends 3 residues before the CDR3 does, and the rest of the CDR3 is filled in from the germline J gene. Study results and caveats: T cell subpopulation sequencing would be needed to explain CVID clonality. Compared with controls, CVID subjects had fewer shared TCRbeta clones. Links between repertoire features and CVID complications were heterogeneity-limited. CVID subjects showed higher TCRbeta clonality than healthy controls.

The sequencing input was peripheral blood mononuclear cells. The receptor comes from a person aged 18 to 75 in good health. The chain joins TRBV7-8 to TRBJ1-1; D is ambiguous. This CDR3 is CASSLESAGSGTEAFF. The DNA read from the CDR3 is TGTGCCAGCAGCTTAGAAAGTGCTGGGTCGGGCACTGAA.